These 17 T cell receptor beta chains originate from one sample sequenced in a study of OX40 agonist ivuxolimab in advanced cancers. Generated by immunoSEQ multiplex PCR, the TCRdb table keeps only in-frame clones and is missing some. The top ten clones hold about 2.3% of a sample with about 77,000 clones, approximately 89% of them seen once. Sequences were derived from CD4+ or CD8+ T cells sorted from blood, sampled in a trial of the OX40 agonist ivuxolimab. The receptors here all came from an adult with an advanced solid tumor such as melanoma, head and neck, liver or kidney cancer.

This chain links TRBV5-1 with TRBJ2-2, with a possible D match to TRBD2 (5 bases). CDR1 and CDR2 from the germline V gene are SGHRS and YFSETQ. This CDR3 region has 15 residues. The ends were cut back, 1 base at V and 6 bases at J, with 13 bases in the middle. CDR3 in DNA: TGCGCCAGCAGCTTGCGGGCCGACGGGGCCGGGGAGCTGTTTTTT. Its protein is CASSLRADGAGELFF.

The gene calls are TRBV4-1 and TRBJ2-7, with 9 bases that match TRBD1. CDR3 length: 15 amino acids. Trimming cost V 4 bases and J 2 bases; bases outside gene matches: 6. In germline, CDR1 is MGHRA, CDR2 YSYEKL. CDR3 residues: CASSLRDRVAYEQYF. DNA of the CDR3: TGCGCCAGCAGCCTCCGGGACAGGGTTGCCTACGAGCAGTACTTC.

This chain links TRBV5-4 with TRBJ2-3, with 10 bases aligning to TRBD2. Germline V CDR1 and CDR2: SGHNT, YYREEE (reference sequence). J was trimmed by 6 bases and V by 9 bases; bases with no gene match: 19. The CDR3 loop spans 17 amino acids. The CDR3 sequence is CATLRGGASGRADTQYF. CDR3 bases: TGTGCCACCCTAAGGGGAGGAGCGAGCGGGAGGGCTGATACGCAGTATTTT.

The rearrangement uses TRBV4-2 and TRBJ2-5; a possible D gene is TRBD1 (6 bases). From germline, CDR1 is LGHNA and CDR2 YNFKEQ. The CDR3 runs to 14 residues. The ends were cut back, 4 bases at V and 2 bases at J, with 11 bases in the middle. This chain's CDR3 is CASSREQGQETQYF. CDR3 in DNA: TGTGCCAGCAGCCGGGAGCAGGGGCAAGAGACCCAGTACTTC.

This clone was seen a handful of times. In nucleotides, the CDR3 is TGTGCCAGTAACCCTGGGACGGCGGGCGAGTCACCCCTCCACTTT. It codes for CASNPGTAGESPLHF. The rearrangement joins TRBV19 to TRBJ1-6, with D tentatively TRBD1 (5 bases). CDR3 size: 15 residues. Germline assignment: CDR1 LNHDA and CDR2 SQIVND (reference sequence). V lost 7 bases, J lost 10 bases, and 20 bases lay in between. Full variable domain (rest looked up from reference TRBV19 and TRBJ1-6): DGGITQSPKYLFRKEGQNVTLSCEQNLNHDAMYWYRQDPGQGLRLIYYSQIVNDFQKGDIAEGYSVSREKKESFPLTVTSAQKNPTAFYLCASNPGTAGESPLHFGNGTRLTVT.

The rearrangement links TRBV7-6 to TRBJ1-4; no firm D call. This CDR3 region has 15 residues. The germline V and J ends were trimmed by 5 bases and 0 bases, with 10 bases remaining between them. The V gene's germline CDR1 is SGHVS and CDR2 FNYEAQ. The DNA of the CDR3 is TGTGCCAGCAGCCCTCAGATAGCAACTAATGAAAAACTGTTTTTT. It is translated as CASSPQIATNEKLFF. The whole variable domain, filled in from reference TRBV7-6 and TRBJ1-4, reads GAGVSQSPRYKVTKRGQDVALRCDPISGHVSLYWYRQALGQGPEFLTYFNYEAQQDKSGLPNDRFSAERPEGSISTLTIQRTEQRDSAMYRCASSPQIATNEKLFFGSGTQLSVL.

The chain employs TRBV18 and TRBJ1-1, with TRBD1 matching over 11 bases. V gave up 0 bases and J gave up 4 bases; unmatched junction bases: 7. CDR3 length equals 17 residues. CDR1 and CDR2 from the germline V gene are KGHSH and LQKENI. CDR3 amino acids: CASSPPGTGGLVTEAFF. As DNA, the CDR3 is TGTGCCAGCTCACCACCAGGGACAGGGGGGTTGGTCACTGAAGCTTTCTTT. Looking up the rest from reference TRBV18 and TRBJ1-1 gives the full variable domain: NAGVMQNPRHLVRRRGQEARLRCSPMKGHSHVYWYRQLPEEGLKFMVYLQKENIIDESGMPKERFSAEFPKEGPSILRIQQVVRGDSAAYFCASSPPGTGGLVTEAFFGQGTRLTVV.

This chain connects TRBV25-1 to TRBJ1-2; D possibly corresponds to TRBD1 (6 bases). With 6 bases removed from V and 0 bases from J, the gap between germline ends came to 8 bases. CDR1 MGHDK and CDR2 SYGVNS come from the germline V gene. This CDR3 comprises 13 residues. The CDR3 coding sequence is TGTGCCAGCAGGGACAGTACTAACTATGGCTACACCTTC. Its protein product is CASRDSTNYGYTF.

The V and J genes are TRBV20-1 and TRBJ1-2; no definite D call. The germline V gene encodes CDR1 DFQATT and CDR2 SNEGSKA (reference sequence). V was shortened by 6 bases and J by 8 bases, with 13 bases between the two germline ends. The CDR3 contains 11 residues. CDR3 bases: TGCAGTGCCGCCGGGCCTAACGGCTACACCTTC. Its translation: CSAAGPNGYTF.

This clone appeared a single time. V and J are TRBV6-5 and TRBJ1-1, with D unclear. Germline V lookup: CDR1 MNHEY, CDR2 SVGAGI. V lost 8 bases and J lost 4, with 17 bases in between. CDR3 length: 14 amino acids. Here the CDR3 DNA reads TGTGCCAGCCGCCTCGAGGCCCGGGGCACTGAAGCTTTCTTT. The encoded protein is CASRLEARGTEAFF.

This clone was found a few times. The rearrangement joins TRBV30 to TRBJ2-5; possible D gene TRBD2, 6 bases. Germline lookup yields CDR1 GTSNPN and CDR2 SVGIG (reference sequence). There are 14 residues in the CDR3. The V end lost 4 bases, the J end lost 5 bases, and 17 bases lay between the germline ends. The CDR3 nucleotides are TGTGCCTGGACGGGGCGGGGATTGGTCGAGACCCAGTACTTC. It codes for CAWTGRGLVETQYF.

V is TRBV6-1 and J is TRBJ2-3; 11 nucleotides match TRBD1. The germline V gene encodes CDR1 MNHNS and CDR2 SASEGT. J was trimmed by 2 bases and V by 10 bases; bases with no gene match: 5. The CDR3 contains 14 residues. The CDR3 region has the DNA TGTGCCACGTCGGACAGGGGGCCCACAGATACGCAGTATTTT. It specifies CATSDRGPTDTQYF.

The chain recombines TRBV6-6 with TRBJ1-1; D gene unclear. The germline V and J ends were trimmed by 2 bases and 0 bases, with 7 bases remaining between them. Per the germline V gene, CDR1 is MNHNY and CDR2 is SVGAGI (reference sequence). The CDR3 sequence is 14 residues long. In nucleotides, the CDR3 is TGTGCCAGCAGTTACATCCCCGTGAACACTGAAGCTTTCTTT. The encoded protein is CASSYIPVNTEAFF.

The CDR3 DNA is TGCAGCGTTCGCCCACGACTTTCTAGGGCTAAACTGTTTTTT. Translated: CSVRPRLSRAKLFF. The J gene is TRBJ1-4, the V gene TRBV29-1; D is ambiguous. CDR1 is SQVTM and CDR2 is ANQGSEA in the germline V gene. Trimming left V 5 bases short and J 11 bases short, with 21 bases between. This CDR3 region has 14 residues.

The chain carries TRBV27 and TRBJ2-2, with a possible D match to TRBD1 (6 bases). The CDR3 is made up of 15 amino acids. Germline CDR1 reads MNHEY; CDR2 reads SMNVEV (reference sequence). V gave up 6 bases and J gave up 3 bases, with 14 bases separating them. The CDR3: CASRTGSGDTGELFF. The CDR3 DNA is TGTGCCAGCAGAACAGGGTCAGGGGACACCGGGGAGCTGTTTTTT.

The gene calls are TRBV2 and TRBJ2-3, with TRBD2 identical over 7 bases. CDR1 is SNHLY and CDR2 is FYNNEI in the germline V gene. The CDR3 has 9 residues. After removal of 9 bases from V and 9 bases from J, the junction contained 0 bases not matched to a gene. The CDR3 reads CARGGTQYF. DNA for the CDR3: TGTGCCAGGGGGGGGACGCAGTATTTT.

This rearrangement joins TRBV15 to TRBJ2-5, with D perhaps given as TRBD1 or TRBD2 (5 bases each). Per germline, CDR1 LNHNV and CDR2 YYDKDF (reference sequence). The V end was cut by 3 bases, the J end by 5 bases, with 22 bases between. This CDR3 is 17 amino acids long. DNA for the CDR3: TGTGCCACCAGCAGCCCGATTGGGGCCGACGAGGGGGAGACCCAGTACTTC. Its protein product is CATSSPIGADEGETQYF.